Below, one T cell receptor beta chain is given with its context. Germline V gives CDR1 SSHAT, CDR2 FNYEAQ (reference sequence). CDR3 size: 17 residues. Trimming shortened V by 4 bases and J by 0 bases, and 19 bases separated the two germline ends. This record comes from a study of response to subunit inactivated influenza vaccine. TCRdb re-analysed the RT-PCR reads in MiXCR, keeping a single row per CDR3 protein. The repertoire includes about 500,000 distinct CDR3 sequences, about 17% of them detected once, and less than 4% sits in the top ten. The source material was CD4+ T cells sorted from PBMCs, sampled around 25 months after vaccination. The clonotype comes from a man aged 45-69 years who received an inactivated influenza vaccine. V and J are TRBV7-7 and TRBJ2-7; D is perhaps TRBD2 (7 bases). In nucleotides, the CDR3 is TGTGCCAGCAGCTCACCCGGGGGGCAGGAGAGCTCCTACGAGCAGTACTTC. Its translation is CASSSPGGQESSYEQYF. Supplemented by reference TRBV7-7 and TRBJ2-7, the full variable domain reads GAGVSQSPRYKVTKRGQDVTLRCDPISSHATLYWYQQALGQGPEFLTYFNYEAQPDKSGLPSDRFSAERPEGSISTLTIQRTEQRDSAMYRCASSSPGGQESSYEQYFGPGTRLTVT.